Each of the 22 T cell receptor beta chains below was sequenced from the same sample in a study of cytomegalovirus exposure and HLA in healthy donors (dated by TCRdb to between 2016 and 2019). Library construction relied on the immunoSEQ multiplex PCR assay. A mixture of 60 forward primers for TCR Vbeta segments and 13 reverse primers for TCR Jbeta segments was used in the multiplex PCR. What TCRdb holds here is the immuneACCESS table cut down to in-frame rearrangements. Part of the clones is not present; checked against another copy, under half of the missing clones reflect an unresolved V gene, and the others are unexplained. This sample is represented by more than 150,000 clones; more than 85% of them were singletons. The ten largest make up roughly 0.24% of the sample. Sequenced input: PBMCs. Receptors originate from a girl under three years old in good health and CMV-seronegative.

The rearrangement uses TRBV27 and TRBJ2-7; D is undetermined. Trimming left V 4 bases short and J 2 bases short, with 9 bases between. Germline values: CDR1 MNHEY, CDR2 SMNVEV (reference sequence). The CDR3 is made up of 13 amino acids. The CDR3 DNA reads TGTGCCAGCAGTTCACAGCTTACCTACGAGCAGTACTTC. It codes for CASSSQLTYEQYF.

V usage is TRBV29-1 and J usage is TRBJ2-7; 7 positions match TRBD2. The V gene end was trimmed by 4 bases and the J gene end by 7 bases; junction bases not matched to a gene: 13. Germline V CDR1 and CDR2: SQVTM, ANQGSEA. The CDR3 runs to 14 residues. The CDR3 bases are TGCAGCGTTGTTGTGGTAGCGGGCCTTGGGGAGCAGTACTTC. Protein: CSVVVVAGLGEQYF.

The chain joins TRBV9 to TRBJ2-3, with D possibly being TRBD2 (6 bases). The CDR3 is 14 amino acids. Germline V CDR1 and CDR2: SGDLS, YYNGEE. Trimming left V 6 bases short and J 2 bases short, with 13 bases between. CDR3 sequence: CASNRDSFTDTQYF. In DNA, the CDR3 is TGTGCCAGCAACCGGGACTCCTTCACAGATACGCAGTATTTT.

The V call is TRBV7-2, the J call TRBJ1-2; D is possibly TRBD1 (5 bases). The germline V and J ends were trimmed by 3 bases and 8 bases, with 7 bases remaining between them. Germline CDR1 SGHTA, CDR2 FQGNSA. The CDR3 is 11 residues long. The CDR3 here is CASSFRGGYTF. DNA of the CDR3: TGTGCCAGCAGCTTTCGGGGGGGCTACACCTTC. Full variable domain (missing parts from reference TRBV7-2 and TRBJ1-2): GAGVSQSPSNKVTEKGKDVELRCDPISGHTALYWYRQSLGQGLEFLIYFQGNSAPDKSGLPSDRFSAERTGGSVSTLTIQRTQQEDSAVYLCASSFRGGYTFGSGTRLTVV.

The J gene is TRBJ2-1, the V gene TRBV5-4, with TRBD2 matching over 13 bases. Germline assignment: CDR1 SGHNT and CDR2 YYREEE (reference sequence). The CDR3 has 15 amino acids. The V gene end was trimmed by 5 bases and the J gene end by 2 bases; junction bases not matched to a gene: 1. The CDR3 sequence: CASRLAGGPYNEQFF. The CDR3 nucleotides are TGTGCCAGCAGACTAGCGGGAGGGCCCTACAATGAGCAGTTCTTC.

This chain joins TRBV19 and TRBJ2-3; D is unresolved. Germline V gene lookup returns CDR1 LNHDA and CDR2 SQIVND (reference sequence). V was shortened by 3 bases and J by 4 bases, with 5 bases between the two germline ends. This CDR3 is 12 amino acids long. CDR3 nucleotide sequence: TGTGCCAGTAGTATGAGGCCAGATACGCAGTATTTT. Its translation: CASSMRPDTQYF.

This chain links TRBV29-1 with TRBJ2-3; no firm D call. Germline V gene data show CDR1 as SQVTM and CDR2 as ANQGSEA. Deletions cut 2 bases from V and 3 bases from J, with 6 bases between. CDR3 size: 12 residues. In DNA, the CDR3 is TGCAGCGTTGAAAGCCCTACAGATACGCAGTATTTT. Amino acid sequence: CSVESPTDTQYF.

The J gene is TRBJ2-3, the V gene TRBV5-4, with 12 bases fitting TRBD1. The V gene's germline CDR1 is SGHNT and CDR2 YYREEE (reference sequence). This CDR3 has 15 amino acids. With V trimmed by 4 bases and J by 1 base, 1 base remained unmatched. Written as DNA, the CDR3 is TGTGCCAGCAGCGGGACAGGGGGCGGCACAGATACGCAGTATTTT. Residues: CASSGTGGGTDTQYF.

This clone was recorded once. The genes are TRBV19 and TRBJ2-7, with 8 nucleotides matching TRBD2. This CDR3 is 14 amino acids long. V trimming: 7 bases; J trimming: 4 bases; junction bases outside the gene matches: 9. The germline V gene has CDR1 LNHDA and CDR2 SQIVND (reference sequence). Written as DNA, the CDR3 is TGTGCCAGTACCCCGAAGCGGGAGTCGTACGAGCAGTACTTC. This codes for CASTPKRESYEQYF.

CDR3 nucleotides: TGTGCCAGCAGTGAACAGATCTCCTCTCACTATGGCTACACCTTC. Residues: CASSEQISSHYGYTF. The chain combines TRBV2 with TRBJ1-2; no clear D gene. Germline V lookup: CDR1 SNHLY, CDR2 FYNNEI. The CDR3 totals 15 residues. Trimming removed 2 bases at V and 3 bases at J, with 13 bases between.

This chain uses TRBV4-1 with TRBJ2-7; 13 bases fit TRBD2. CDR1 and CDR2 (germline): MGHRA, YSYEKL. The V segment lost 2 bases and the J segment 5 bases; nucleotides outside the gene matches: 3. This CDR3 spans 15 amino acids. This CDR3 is CASSQTSGRADEQYF. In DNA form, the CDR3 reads TGCGCCAGCAGCCAAACTAGCGGGAGGGCCGACGAGCAGTACTTC.

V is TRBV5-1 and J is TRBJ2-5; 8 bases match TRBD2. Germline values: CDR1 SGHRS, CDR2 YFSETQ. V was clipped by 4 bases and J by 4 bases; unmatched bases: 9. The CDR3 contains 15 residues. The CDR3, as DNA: TGCGCCAGCAGCAAGAGCGGGAGTGATGGAGAGACCCAGTACTTC. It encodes CASSKSGSDGETQYF.

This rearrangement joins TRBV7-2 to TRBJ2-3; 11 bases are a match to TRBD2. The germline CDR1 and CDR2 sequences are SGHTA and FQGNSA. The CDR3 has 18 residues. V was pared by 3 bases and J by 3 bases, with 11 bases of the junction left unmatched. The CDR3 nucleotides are TGTGCCAGCAGCTTCCCCCTCACTAGCGGGGGAAGAACAGATACGCAGTATTTT. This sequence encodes CASSFPLTSGGRTDTQYF.

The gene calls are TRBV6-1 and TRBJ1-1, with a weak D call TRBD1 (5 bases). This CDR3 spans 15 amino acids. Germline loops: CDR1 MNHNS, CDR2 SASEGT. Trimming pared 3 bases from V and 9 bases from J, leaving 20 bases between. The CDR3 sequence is CASSEGRGRGTQAFF. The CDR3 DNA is TGTGCCAGCAGTGAGGGGAGGGGCCGTGGTACTCAAGCTTTCTTT.

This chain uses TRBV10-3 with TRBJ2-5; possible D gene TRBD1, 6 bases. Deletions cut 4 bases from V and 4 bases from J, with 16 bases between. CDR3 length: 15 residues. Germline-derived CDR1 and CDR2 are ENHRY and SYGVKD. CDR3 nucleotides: TGTGCCATCAGTGCCCCAGGGGATCGGCGAGAGACCCAGTACTTC. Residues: CAISAPGDRRETQYF.

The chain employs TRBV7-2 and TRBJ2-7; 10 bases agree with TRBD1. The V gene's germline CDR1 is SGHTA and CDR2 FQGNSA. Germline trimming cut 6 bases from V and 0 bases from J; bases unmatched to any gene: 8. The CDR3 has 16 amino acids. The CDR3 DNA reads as TGTGCCAGCAGTCAATGGGACAGGGGAGTCTCCTACGAGCAGTACTTC. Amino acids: CASSQWDRGVSYEQYF.

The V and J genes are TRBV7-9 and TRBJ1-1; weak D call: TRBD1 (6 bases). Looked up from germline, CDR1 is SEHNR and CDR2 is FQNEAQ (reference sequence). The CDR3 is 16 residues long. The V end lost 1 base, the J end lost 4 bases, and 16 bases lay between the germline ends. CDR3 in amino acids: CASSLVGQHPITEAFF. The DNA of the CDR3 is TGTGCCAGCAGCTTAGTAGGACAGCACCCGATCACTGAAGCTTTCTTT. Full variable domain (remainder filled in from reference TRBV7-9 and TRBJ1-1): DTGVSQNPRHKITKRGQNVTFRCDPISEHNRLYWYRQTLGQGPEFLTYFQNEAQLEKSRLLSDRFSAERPKGSFSTLEIQRTEQGDSAMYLCASSLVGQHPITEAFFGQGTRLTVV.

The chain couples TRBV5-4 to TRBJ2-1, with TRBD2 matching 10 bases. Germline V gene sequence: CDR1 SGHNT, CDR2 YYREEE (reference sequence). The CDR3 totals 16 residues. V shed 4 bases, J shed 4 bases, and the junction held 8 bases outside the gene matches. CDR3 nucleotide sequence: TGTGCCAGCAGCCCAGCGGGAGGGGGGATTTACAATGAGCAGTTCTTC. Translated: CASSPAGGGIYNEQFF. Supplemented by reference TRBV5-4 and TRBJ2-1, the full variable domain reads ETGVTQSPTHLIKTRGQQVTLRCSSQSGHNTVSWYQQALGQGPQFIFQYYREEENGRGNFPPRFSGLQFPNYSSELNVNALELDDSALYLCASSPAGGGIYNEQFFGPGTRLTVL.

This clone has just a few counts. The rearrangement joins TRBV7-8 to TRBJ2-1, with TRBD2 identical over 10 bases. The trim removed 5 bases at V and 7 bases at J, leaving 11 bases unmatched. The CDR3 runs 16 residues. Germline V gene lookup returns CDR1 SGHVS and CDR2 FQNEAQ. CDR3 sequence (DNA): TGTGCCAGCAGCCGGGGCAGCGGGGGGGCCCCGAATGAGCAGTTCTTC. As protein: CASSRGSGGAPNEQFF.

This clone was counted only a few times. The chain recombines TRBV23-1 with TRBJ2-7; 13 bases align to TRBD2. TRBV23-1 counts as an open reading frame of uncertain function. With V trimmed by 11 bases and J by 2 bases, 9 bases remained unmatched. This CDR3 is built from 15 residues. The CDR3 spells CAAAETSGGTYEQYF. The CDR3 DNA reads TGCGCCGCAGCTGAGACTAGCGGGGGGACCTACGAGCAGTACTTC.

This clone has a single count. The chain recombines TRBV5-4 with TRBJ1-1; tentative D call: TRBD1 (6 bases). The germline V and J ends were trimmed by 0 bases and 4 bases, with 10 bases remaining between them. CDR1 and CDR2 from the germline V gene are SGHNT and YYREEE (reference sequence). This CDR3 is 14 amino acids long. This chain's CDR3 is CASSLDQGSTEAFF. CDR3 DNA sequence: TGTGCCAGCAGCTTGGATCAGGGGAGCACTGAAGCTTTCTTT.

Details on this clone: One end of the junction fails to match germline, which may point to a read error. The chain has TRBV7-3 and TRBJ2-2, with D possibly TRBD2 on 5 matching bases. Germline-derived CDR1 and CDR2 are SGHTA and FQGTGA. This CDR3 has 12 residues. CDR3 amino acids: CASSPPAGELVF. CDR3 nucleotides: TGTGCCAGCAGTCCCCCAGCCGGGGAGCTGGTTTTT.